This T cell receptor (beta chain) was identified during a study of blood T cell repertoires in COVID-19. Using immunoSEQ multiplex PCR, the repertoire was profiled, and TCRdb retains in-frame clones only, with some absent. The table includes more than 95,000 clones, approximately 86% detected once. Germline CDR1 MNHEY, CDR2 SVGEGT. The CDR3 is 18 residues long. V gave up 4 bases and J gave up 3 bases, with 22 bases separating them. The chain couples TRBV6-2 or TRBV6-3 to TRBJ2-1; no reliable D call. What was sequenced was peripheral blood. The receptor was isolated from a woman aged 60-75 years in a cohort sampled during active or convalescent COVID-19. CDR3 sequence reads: CASSWPMTSRIRYNEQFF. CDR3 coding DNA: TGTGCCAGCAGTTGGCCAATGACGTCTAGAATTCGCTACAATGAGCAGTTCTTC.